The rows below give T cell receptor beta chains drawn from one sample of a study of blood T cell repertoires in COVID-19. Produced via immunoSEQ multiplex PCR; TCRdb's table is partial and in-frame only. The sample has over 200,000 clones, approximately 86% seen once. The sample was peripheral blood. The receptors shown here come from a young woman with COVID-19, enrolled during active disease. Each CDR3 is given with its conserved first and last residue. The D gene is left open where the match is weak. Clone size, where shown, is once, few, many, or a class for clones that have expanded.

V gene: TRBV6-2/TRBV6-3
J gene: TRBJ1-6
D gene: TRBD1
CDR3 length: 20
clone size: NA
CDR3 protein: CASSYRPYPDDRARNSPLHF
CDR3 DNA: TGTGCCAGCAGTTACCGCCCCTACCCGGACGACAGGGCTCGGAATTCACCCCTCCACTTT

V gene: TRBV5-1
J gene: TRBJ1-3
D gene: TRBD1
CDR3 length: 15
clone size: NA
CDR3 protein: CASRPATGSGNTIYF
CDR3 DNA: TGCGCCAGCAGGCCCGCGACAGGGTCTGGAAACACCATATATTTT

V gene: TRBV5-1
J gene: TRBJ2-5
D gene: NA
CDR3 length: 15
clone size: NA
CDR3 protein: CASSPTRTPTKTQYF
CDR3 DNA: TGCGCCAGCAGCCCAACCCGGACACCCACAAAGACCCAGTACTTC

V gene: TRBV3-1/TRBV3-2
J gene: TRBJ1-2
D gene: TRBD1
CDR3 length: 14
clone size: NA
CDR3 protein: CASSQGDRIYGYTF
CDR3 DNA: TGTGCCAGCAGCCAAGGGGACAGGATCTATGGCTACACCTTC

V gene: TRBV7-8
J gene: TRBJ2-4
D gene: TRBD2
CDR3 length: 17
clone size: NA
CDR3 protein: CASSLGGGGRAKNIQYF
CDR3 DNA: TGTGCCAGCAGCTTAGGTGGGGGGGGAAGAGCCAAAAACATTCAGTACTTC

V gene: TRBV28
J gene: TRBJ2-7
D gene: TRBD2
CDR3 length: 15
clone size: NA
CDR3 protein: CASSFPAGGPYEQYF
CDR3 DNA: TGTGCCAGCAGTTTCCCAGCGGGGGGGCCTTACGAGCAGTACTTC

V gene: TRBV5-1
J gene: TRBJ2-5
D gene: NA
CDR3 length: 16
clone size: NA
CDR3 protein: CASSLGSGGFEETQYF
CDR3 DNA: TGCGCCAGCAGCTTGGGGTCAGGGGGGTTTGAAGAGACCCAGTACTTC

V gene: TRBV2
J gene: TRBJ2-1
D gene: NA
CDR3 length: 14
clone size: once
CDR3 protein: CASSEVGSSYEQFF
CDR3 DNA: TGTGCCAGCAGTGAAGTCGGTAGCTCGTATGAGCAGTTCTTC

V gene: TRBV5-1
J gene: TRBJ2-3
D gene: NA
CDR3 length: 15
clone size: NA
CDR3 protein: CASSLEPGVADTQYF
CDR3 DNA: TGCGCCAGCAGCTTGGAACCGGGAGTAGCAGATACGCAGTATTTT

V gene: TRBV5-1
J gene: TRBJ2-2
D gene: TRBD2
CDR3 length: 15
clone size: once
CDR3 protein: CASSSSSGGTGELFF
CDR3 DNA: TGCGCCAGCAGCAGCTCTAGCGGGGGGACCGGGGAGCTGTTTTTT

V gene: TRBV20-1
J gene: TRBJ2-5
D gene: NA
CDR3 length: 13
clone size: NA
CDR3 protein: CSASEPGRETQYF
CDR3 DNA: TGCAGTGCTAGTGAGCCAGGGCGGGAGACCCAGTACTTC

V gene: TRBV3-1/TRBV3-2
J gene: TRBJ2-7
D gene: TRBD2
CDR3 length: 19
clone size: NA
CDR3 protein: CASSQTPGTSGRTNYEQYF
CDR3 DNA: TGTGCCAGCAGCCAAACTCCTGGGACTAGCGGGAGAACCAACTACGAGCAGTACTTC

V gene: TRBV11-2
J gene: TRBJ2-3
D gene: NA
CDR3 length: 14
clone size: NA
CDR3 protein: CASSLEFLANTQYF
CDR3 DNA: TGTGCCAGCAGCTTAGAGTTCCTAGCAAATACGCAGTATTTT